The T cell receptor (beta chain) under discussion was sequenced for a study of type 1 and type 2 diabetes patients. Study summary: Donors were type 1 diabetes, type 2 diabetes, or nondiabetic controls. T cells were magnetically sorted from PBMCs as CD4+ or CD8+ subsets.

CDR1 is SNHLY, CDR2 FYNNEI, per germline. V lost 8 bases and J lost 7; bases outside the gene matches: 8. CDR3 length: 13 amino acids. Amplification started from genomic DNA. Amplification of the beta chain CDR3 used 30 forward and 13 reverse multiplex primers. One entry per CDR3 protein, called by TCRdb with MiXCR from the multiplex PCR reads. This table has approximately 260,000 distinct CDR3 sequences, approximately 50% appearing once. The sequence derives from a man younger than 35 with type 2 diabetes. This chain links TRBV2 with TRBJ2-1; 7 bases map to TRBD2. Sequenced input: peripheral blood mononuclear cells (PBMCs). The CDR3 loop reads CASARELWNEQFF. CDR3 coding DNA: TGTGCCAGCGCGCGGGAGCTATGGAATGAGCAGTTCTTC.